One sample yielded the 6 T cell receptor beta chains listed below, sequenced in a study of CD8 T cells in ankylosing spondylitis. TCRdb re-analysed the 5' RACE reads in MiXCR, keeping a single row per CDR3 protein. This sample has about 150,000 distinct CDR3 sequences; under 55% occur once, and the top ten carry approximately 16%. The sequenced material came from synovial fluid, either unsorted or a sorted T cell fraction (not recorded which). Source of these receptors: a male donor with ankylosing spondylitis.

CDR3 DNA: TGTGCCTGGGCCCCCACGGCCTCTTCTACCCAGTACTTC. Its protein is CAWAPTASSTQYF. The chain recombines TRBV30 with TRBJ2-5, with unresolved D. The CDR3 length is 13 residues. Germline V gene sequence: CDR1 GTSNPN, CDR2 SVGIG (reference sequence). Trimming removed 5 bases from V and 8 bases from J, with 18 bases in between.

V and J are TRBV7-6 and TRBJ2-7; D is possibly TRBD2 (5 bases). V lost 1 base and J lost 6, with 10 bases in between. The CDR3 has 13 residues. Germline loops: CDR1 SGHVS, CDR2 FNYEAQ. CDR3 region: CASSLGEGSEQYF. DNA of the CDR3: TGTGCCAGCAGCTTAGGTGAGGGAAGCGAGCAGTACTTC.

The gene calls are TRBV7-9 and TRBJ2-5; 8 bases align to TRBD1. CDR3 length: 13 residues. V was clipped by 1 base and J by 10 bases; unmatched bases: 5. The germline V gene has CDR1 SEHNR and CDR2 FQNEAQ (reference sequence). CDR3 in amino acids: CASSLVGTGGQYF. In DNA form, the CDR3 reads TGTGCCAGCAGCTTAGTAGGCACAGGGGGCCAGTACTTC.

The chain employs TRBV6-1 and TRBJ2-3; 8 bases match TRBD1. Per the germline V gene, CDR1 is MNHNS and CDR2 is SASEGT. This CDR3 contains 15 residues. With 1 base clipped from V and 6 bases from J, the junction kept 6 bases outside the gene matches. The CDR3 sequence: CASSEEAGGWDTQYF. CDR3 DNA: TGTGCCAGCAGTGAAGAGGCAGGGGGCTGGGATACGCAGTATTTT.

The chain combines TRBV5-4 with TRBJ2-2; D call uncertain. The ends were cut back, 7 bases at V and 4 bases at J, with 17 bases in the middle. CDR3 length: 15 amino acids. Germline loops: CDR1 SGHNT, CDR2 YYREEE (reference sequence). This CDR3 is CASSTLRPSTGELFF. The CDR3 DNA is TGTGCCAGCTCAACACTGAGACCTTCCACCGGGGAGCTGTTTTTT.

CDR3 in DNA: TGTGCCAGCAGCAAAGTTTTCGACGCAGGCGACTACGAGCAGTACTTC. It codes for CASSKVFDAGDYEQYF. The chain has TRBV21-1 and TRBJ2-7. TRBV21-1 is deemed a pseudogene. The CDR3 is 16 amino acids.